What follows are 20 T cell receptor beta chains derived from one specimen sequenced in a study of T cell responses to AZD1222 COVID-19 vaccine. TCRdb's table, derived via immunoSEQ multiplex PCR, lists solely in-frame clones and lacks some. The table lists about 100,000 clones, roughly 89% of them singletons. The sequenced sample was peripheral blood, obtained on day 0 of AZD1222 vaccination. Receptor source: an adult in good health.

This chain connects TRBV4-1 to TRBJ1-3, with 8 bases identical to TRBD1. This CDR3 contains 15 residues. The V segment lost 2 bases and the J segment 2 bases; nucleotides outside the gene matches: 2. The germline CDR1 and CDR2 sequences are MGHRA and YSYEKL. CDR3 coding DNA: TGCGCCAGCAGCCAAACAGGGGGTACTGGAAACACCATATATTTT. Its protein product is CASSQTGGTGNTIYF.

The CDR3 nucleotides are TGTGCCAGCAGCCCCAGGGTTTGGGACTATGGCTACACCTTC. It translates to CASSPRVWDYGYTF. The gene calls are TRBV14 and TRBJ1-2, with D perhaps matching TRBD1 (5 bases). The length of the CDR3 is 14 residues. The ends were cut back, 4 bases at V and 3 bases at J, with 12 bases in the middle. The germline V gene encodes CDR1 SGHDN and CDR2 FVKESK. The variable domain in full, completed from reference TRBV14 and TRBJ1-2, reads EAGVTQFPSHSVIEKGQTVTLRCDPISGHDNLYWYRRVMGKEIKFLLHFVKESKQDESGMPNNRFLAERTGGTYSTLKVQPAELEDSGVYFCASSPRVWDYGYTFGSGTRLTVV.

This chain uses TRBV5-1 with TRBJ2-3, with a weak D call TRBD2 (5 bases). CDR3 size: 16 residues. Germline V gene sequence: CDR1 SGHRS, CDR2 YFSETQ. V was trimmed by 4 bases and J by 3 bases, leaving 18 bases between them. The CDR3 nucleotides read TGCGCCAGCAGCCCAGGACTGAGCGGCTCAACAGATACGCAGTATTTT. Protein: CASSPGLSGSTDTQYF. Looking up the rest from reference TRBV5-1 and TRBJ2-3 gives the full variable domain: KAGVTQTPRYLIKTRGQQVTLSCSPISGHRSVSWYQQTPGQGLQFLFEYFSETQRNKGNFPGRFSGRQFSNSRSEMNVSTLELGDSALYLCASSPGLSGSTDTQYFGPGTRLTVL.

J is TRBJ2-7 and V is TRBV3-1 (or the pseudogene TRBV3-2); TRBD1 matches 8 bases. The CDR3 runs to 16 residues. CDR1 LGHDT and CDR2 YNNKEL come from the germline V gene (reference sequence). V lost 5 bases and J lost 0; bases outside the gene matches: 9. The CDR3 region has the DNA TGTGCCAGCAGCTTGACAGGGGTATTAAGCTCCTACGAGCAGTACTTC. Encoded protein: CASSLTGVLSSYEQYF.

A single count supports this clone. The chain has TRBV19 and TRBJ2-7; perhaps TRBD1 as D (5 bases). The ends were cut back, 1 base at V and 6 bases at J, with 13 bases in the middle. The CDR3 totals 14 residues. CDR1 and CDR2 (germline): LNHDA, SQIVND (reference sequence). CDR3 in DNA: TGTGCCAGTAGTATAGGAAAGGGGATGGTCGAGCAGTACTTC. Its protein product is CASSIGKGMVEQYF.

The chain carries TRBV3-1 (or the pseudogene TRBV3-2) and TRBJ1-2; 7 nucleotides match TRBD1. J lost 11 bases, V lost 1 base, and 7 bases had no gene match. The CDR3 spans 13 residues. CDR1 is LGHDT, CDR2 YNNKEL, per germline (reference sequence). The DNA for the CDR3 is TGTGCCAGCAGCCAAGGCAGACAGGGAATTTACACCTTC. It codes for CASSQGRQGIYTF.

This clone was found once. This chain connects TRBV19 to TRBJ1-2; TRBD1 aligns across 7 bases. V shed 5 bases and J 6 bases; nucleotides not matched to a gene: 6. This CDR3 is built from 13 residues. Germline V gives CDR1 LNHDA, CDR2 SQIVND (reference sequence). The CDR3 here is CASSPRTGDGYTF. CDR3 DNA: TGTGCCAGTAGTCCCAGGACAGGAGATGGCTACACCTTC.

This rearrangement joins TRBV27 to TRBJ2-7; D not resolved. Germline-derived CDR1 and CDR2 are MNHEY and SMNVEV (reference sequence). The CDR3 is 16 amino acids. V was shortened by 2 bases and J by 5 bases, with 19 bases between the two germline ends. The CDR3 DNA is TGTGCCAGCAGTTTACGGTTAGACCCATTTAGTCACGAGCAGTACTTC. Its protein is CASSLRLDPFSHEQYF.

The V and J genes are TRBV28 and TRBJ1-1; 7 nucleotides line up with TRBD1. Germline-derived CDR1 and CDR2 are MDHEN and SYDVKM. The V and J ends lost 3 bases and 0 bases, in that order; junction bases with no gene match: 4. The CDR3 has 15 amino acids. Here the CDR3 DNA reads TGTGCCAGCAGTTTCAACAGGGGCTTGAACACTGAAGCTTTCTTT. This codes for CASSFNRGLNTEAFF.

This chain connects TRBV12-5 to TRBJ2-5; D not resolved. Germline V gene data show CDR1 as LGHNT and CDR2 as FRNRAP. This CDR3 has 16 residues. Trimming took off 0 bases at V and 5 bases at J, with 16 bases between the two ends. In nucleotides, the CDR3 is TGTGCTAGTGGTTTGGTCGTCGGTCGCGGTGGGGAGACCCAGTACTTC. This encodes CASGLVVGRGGETQYF.

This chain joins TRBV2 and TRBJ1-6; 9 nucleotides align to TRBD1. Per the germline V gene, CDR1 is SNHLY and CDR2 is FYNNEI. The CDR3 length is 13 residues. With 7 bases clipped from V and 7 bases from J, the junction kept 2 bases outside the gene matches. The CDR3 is CASTGQGNSPLHF. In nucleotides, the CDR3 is TGTGCCAGCACGGGACAGGGCAATTCACCCCTCCACTTT.

As DNA, the CDR3 is TGTGCCAGCAGCCAAGAATTGTGGGGGGGGGAAGAGACCCAGTACTTC. This gives the protein CASSQELWGGEETQYF. The rearrangement uses TRBV3-1 (or the pseudogene TRBV3-2) and TRBJ2-5, with 7 bases matching TRBD2. Germline V CDR1 and CDR2: LGHDT, YNNKEL (reference sequence). The CDR3 is 16 amino acids. V lost 0 bases, J lost 3 bases, and 7 bases stayed unmatched.

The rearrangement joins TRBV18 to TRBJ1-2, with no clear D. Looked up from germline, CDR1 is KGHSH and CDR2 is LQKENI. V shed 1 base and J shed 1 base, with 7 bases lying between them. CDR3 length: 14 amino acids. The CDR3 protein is CASSPRTDNYGYTF. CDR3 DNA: TGTGCCAGCTCACCACGCACAGATAACTATGGCTACACCTTC.

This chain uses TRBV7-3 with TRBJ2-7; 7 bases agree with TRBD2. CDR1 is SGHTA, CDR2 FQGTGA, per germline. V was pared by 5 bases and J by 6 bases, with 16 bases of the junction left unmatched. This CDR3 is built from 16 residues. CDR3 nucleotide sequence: TGTGCCAGCAGCGTCGGACTAGGGAGGGCCAACGCCGAGCAGTACTTC. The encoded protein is CASSVGLGRANAEQYF.

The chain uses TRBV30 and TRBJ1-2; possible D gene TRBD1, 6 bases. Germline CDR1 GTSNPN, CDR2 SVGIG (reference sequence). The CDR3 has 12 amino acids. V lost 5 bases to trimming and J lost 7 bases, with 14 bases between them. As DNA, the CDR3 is TGTGCCTGGGAAACACAGGGCACTGGCTACACCTTC. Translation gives CAWETQGTGYTF.

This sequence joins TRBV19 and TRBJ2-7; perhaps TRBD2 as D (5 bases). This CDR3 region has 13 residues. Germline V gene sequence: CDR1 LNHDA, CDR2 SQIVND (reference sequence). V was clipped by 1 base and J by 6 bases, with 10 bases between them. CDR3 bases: TGTGCCAGTAGTATAGGAGTCCGGGGCGAGCAGTACTTC. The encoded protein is CASSIGVRGEQYF.

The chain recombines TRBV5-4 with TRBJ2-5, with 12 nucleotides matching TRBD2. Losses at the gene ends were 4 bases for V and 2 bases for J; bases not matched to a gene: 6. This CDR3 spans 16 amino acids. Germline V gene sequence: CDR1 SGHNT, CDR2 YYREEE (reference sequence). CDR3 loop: CASSPLAGGLQETQYF. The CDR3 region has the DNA TGTGCCAGCAGCCCCCTAGCGGGAGGGCTTCAAGAGACCCAGTACTTC.

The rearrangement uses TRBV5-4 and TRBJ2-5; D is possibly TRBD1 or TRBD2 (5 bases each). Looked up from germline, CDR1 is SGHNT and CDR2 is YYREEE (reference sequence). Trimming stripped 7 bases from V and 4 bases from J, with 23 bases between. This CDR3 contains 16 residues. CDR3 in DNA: TGTGCCAGCCTGAAGAGGGGAATCGGGGTAGGAGAGACCCAGTACTTC. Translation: CASLKRGIGVGETQYF.

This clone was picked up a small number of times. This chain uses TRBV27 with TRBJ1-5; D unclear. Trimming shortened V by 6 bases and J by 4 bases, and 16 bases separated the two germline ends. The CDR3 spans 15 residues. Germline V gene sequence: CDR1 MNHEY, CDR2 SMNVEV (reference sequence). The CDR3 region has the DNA TGTGCCAGCAGCTCTAGGGCCCTGAATAATCAGCCCCAGCATTTT. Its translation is CASSSRALNNQPQHF.

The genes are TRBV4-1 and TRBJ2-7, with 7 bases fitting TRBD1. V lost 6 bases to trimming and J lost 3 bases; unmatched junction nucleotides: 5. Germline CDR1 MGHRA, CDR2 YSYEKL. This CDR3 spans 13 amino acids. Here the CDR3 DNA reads TGCGCCAGCAGTCGCGCAGGGGGCTACGAGCAGTACTTC. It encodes CASSRAGGYEQYF.